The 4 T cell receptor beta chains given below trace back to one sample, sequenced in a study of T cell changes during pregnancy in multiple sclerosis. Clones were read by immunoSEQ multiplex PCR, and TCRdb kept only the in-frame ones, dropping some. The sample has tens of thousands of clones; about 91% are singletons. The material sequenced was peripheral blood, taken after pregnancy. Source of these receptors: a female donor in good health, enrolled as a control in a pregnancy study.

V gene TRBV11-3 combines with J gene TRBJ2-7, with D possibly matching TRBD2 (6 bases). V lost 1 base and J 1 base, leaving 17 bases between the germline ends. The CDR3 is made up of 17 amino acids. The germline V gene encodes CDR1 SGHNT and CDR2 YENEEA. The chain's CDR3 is CASSLVPAGAQSYEQYF. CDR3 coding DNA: TGTGCCAGCAGCTTAGTCCCAGCGGGCGCTCAATCCTACGAGCAGTACTTC.

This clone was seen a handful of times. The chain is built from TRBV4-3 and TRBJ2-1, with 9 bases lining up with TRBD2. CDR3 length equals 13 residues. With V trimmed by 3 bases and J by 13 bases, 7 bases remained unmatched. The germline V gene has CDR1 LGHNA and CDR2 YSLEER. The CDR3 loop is CASSQGLATLQFF. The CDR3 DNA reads TGCGCCAGCAGCCAGGGACTAGCCACCCTTCAGTTCTTC.

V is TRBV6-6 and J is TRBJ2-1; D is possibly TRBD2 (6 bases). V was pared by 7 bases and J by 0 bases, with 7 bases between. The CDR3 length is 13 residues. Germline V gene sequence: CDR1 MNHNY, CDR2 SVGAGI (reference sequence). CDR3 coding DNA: TGTGCCAGCACCGGGAGCTCCTACAATGAGCAGTTCTTC. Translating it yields CASTGSSYNEQFF.

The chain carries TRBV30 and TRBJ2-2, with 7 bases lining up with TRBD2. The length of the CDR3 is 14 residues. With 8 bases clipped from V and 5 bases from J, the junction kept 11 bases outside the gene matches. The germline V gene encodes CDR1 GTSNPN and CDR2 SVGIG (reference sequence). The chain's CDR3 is CARGIAGETGELFF. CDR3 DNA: TGTGCCCGGGGGATAGCGGGTGAAACCGGGGAGCTGTTTTTT.